This TCR beta chain was identified during a study of cytomegalovirus exposure and HLA in healthy donors. Study results and caveats: What was likely a sequencing artifact was a cluster of highly shared sequence variants.

Worth noting for this clone: Antigen unknown.

CDR3 length equals 14 residues. The V end lost 2 bases, the J end lost 6 bases, and 12 bases lay between the germline ends. Per germline, CDR1 SGHRS and CDR2 YFSETQ. PCR employed 60 Vbeta and 13 Jbeta primers. This table comes from immunoSEQ multiplex PCR, and its TCRdb copy is limited to in-frame clones, with some not included. The sample lists around 130,000 clones, around three quarters occurring once. The chain has TRBV5-1 and TRBJ2-4, with D possibly being TRBD1 (6 bases). Sequencing used PBMCs. The origin of this receptor is a woman aged 45-65 years in good health and CMV-seronegative. The CDR3 DNA sequence: TGCGCCAGCAGCTTTGGCCAGGGGACAAACATTCAGTACTTC. Encoded protein: CASSFGQGTNIQYF.